The rows below give T cell receptor beta chains drawn from one sample of a study of T-cell reconstitution after alpha-beta-depleted transplantation in children. From the PCR reads, TCRdb called clonotypes with MiXCR, one entry per CDR3 protein. The sample includes 480,000 or so distinct CDR3 sequences, about 10% seen only once; the top ten take around 2%. The specimen comprised PBMCs, sampled before TCRalphabeta/CD19-depleted stem cell transplant. The receptors shown here come from a child aged 2-9 years with inherited bone marrow failure, due to receive a stem cell transplant. The CDR3 runs from the conserved cysteine through the conserved F or W. Clone size appears in some rows only: once, few, many, or a class for an expanded clone.

clone_size v_call cdr3_length cdr3_aa
many TRBV27 15 CANLIAGSNTGELFF
many TRBV5-1 14 CASSSTTVQETQYF
- TRBV6-5 18 CASSYSPFDRAWGSPLHF
- TRBV4-2 14 CASSQVRGTYEQYF
many TRBV29-1 15 CSVPLSSPVTDTQYF
many TRBV4-3 16 CASSQGVGQALYGYTF
many TRBV28 15 CASSLGGQADLTQYF
- TRBV4-2 15 CASSQDLAGVYEQYF
many TRBV7-6 14 CASSLGGLPDTQYF
many TRBV5-1 20 CASSLVLGAGNKGMVETQYF
- TRBV18 18 CASSPTTRQLSGANVLTF
many TRBV28 15 CASRLTGGAIHEQYF
many TRBV5-4 15 CASTMTGPGVNTQYF
many TRBV5-1 16 CASSLAVGGRQETQYF
many TRBV20-1 15 CSARDPTRAPDTQYF
few TRBV28 14 CASSRQLFTYEQYF
many TRBV7-9 13 CASHTVGVTEAFF
many TRBV4-3 15 CASSQDSEVNYGYTF
many TRBV15 14 CATSGSYRGYEQYF
many TRBV18 15 CASSLLAGRPNEQFF
many TRBV7-9 16 CASSPGPNAYMETQYF
many TRBV10-3 12 CAISDTKETQYF
many TRBV5-1 14 CASSPDGRKNIQYF
many TRBV20-1 13 CSARRRDAYEQYF
many TRBV7-2 15 CASSLDRGNTGELFF
many TRBV3-1 16 CASSQPRGRSYNEQFF
few TRBV12-3/TRBV12-4 16 CASSFTGTGPTGELFF
many TRBV4-3 15 CASSQDNRVDTEAFF
once TRBV30 12 CAWRGISRGYTF
many TRBV12-3/TRBV12-4 14 CASSRDGTNYGYTF
few TRBV7-9 14 CASSLAGGVTEAFF
- TRBV19 16 CASSMLAGRINNEQFF
- TRBV7-9 15 CASSLGHLSNQPQHF
many TRBV13 14 CASSSDPATGELFF
- TRBV7-8 16 CASSLAHYPTDQPQHF
many TRBV29-1 16 CSVEGPGLAVADTQYF
- TRBV9 18 CASSPPPPGGPITGELFF
many TRBV24-1 15 CATSDWGEGQETQYF
- TRBV20-1 15 CSARDWGNMNTEAFF
- TRBV7-9 15 CASSLDYLNTGELFF
few TRBV27 13 CASSFDLYNEQFF
many TRBV27 18 CASSFRLAGRLDTDTQYF
- TRBV12-3/TRBV12-4 14 CASSRTGTYNEQFF
many TRBV10-3 13 CATLRSANTEAFF
many TRBV7-2 16 CASSLAPGVRTDTQYF
many TRBV29-1 12 CSVDDREETQYF